These 8 T cell receptor beta chains came from one sample sequenced in a study of OX40 agonist ivuxolimab in advanced cancers. TCRdb's table, derived via immunoSEQ multiplex PCR, lists solely in-frame clones and lacks some. The sample includes roughly 71,000 clones, 65% to 90% of them seen just once. Source: CD4+ or CD8+ T cells sorted from blood, taken in a trial of the OX40 agonist ivuxolimab. These receptors all stem from an adult with an advanced solid tumor such as melanoma, head and neck, liver or kidney cancer.

The V call is TRBV7-9, the J call TRBJ2-1, with D maybe TRBD1 (5 bases). This CDR3 is 17 amino acids long. Trimming took 5 bases from V and 0 from J, leaving 17 bases between them. Germline V gene data show CDR1 as SEHNR and CDR2 as FQNEAQ (reference sequence). The CDR3 DNA follows: TGTGCCAGCAGCCGTATGGACATCTATTACTCCTACAATGAGCAGTTCTTC. Amino acids: CASSRMDIYYSYNEQFF.

J is TRBJ1-2 and V is TRBV19; D perhaps matches TRBD1 (5 bases). The length of the CDR3 is 14 residues. V gave up 10 bases and J gave up 4 bases, with 19 bases separating them. CDR1 and CDR2 from the germline V gene are LNHDA and SQIVND (reference sequence). The CDR3 sequence is CAIPPMGGGYGYTF. CDR3 sequence (DNA): TGTGCCATCCCACCAATGGGGGGGGGCTATGGCTACACCTTC.

This clone has just one count. CDR3 amino acids: CSARRTSEAFF. CDR3 coding DNA: TGCAGTGCTAGGAGGACCTCCGAAGCTTTCTTT. J is TRBJ1-1 and V is TRBV20-1; no definite D call. The CDR3 extends over 11 amino acids. Germline V gene sequence: CDR1 DFQATT, CDR2 SNEGSKA (reference sequence). V was clipped by 3 bases and J by 8 bases, with 10 bases between them.

This rearrangement joins TRBV7-9 to TRBJ1-2; D might be TRBD1 (5 bases). From germline, CDR1 is SEHNR and CDR2 FQNEAQ (reference sequence). The CDR3 is made up of 16 amino acids. Trimming shortened V by 5 bases and J by 0 bases, and 16 bases separated the two germline ends. CDR3 coding DNA: TGTGCCAGCAGCGCCGGGGACGGACGAGCTAACTATGGCTACACCTTC. Amino acids: CASSAGDGRANYGYTF.

The rearrangement uses TRBV11-2 and TRBJ2-3; no clear D gene. The germline V and J ends were trimmed by 4 bases and 4 bases, with 3 bases remaining between them. This CDR3 spans 11 amino acids. Germline V CDR1 and CDR2: SGHAT, FQNNGV. This CDR3 is CASSSSDTQYF. CDR3 DNA: TGTGCCAGCAGCTCCTCAGATACGCAGTATTTT.

V and J are TRBV19 and TRBJ1-4; 9 positions agree with TRBD1. The CDR3 extends over 15 amino acids. Germline assignment: CDR1 LNHDA and CDR2 SQIVND (reference sequence). V was clipped by 6 bases and J by 7 bases; unmatched bases: 9. This CDR3 reads CASRPRTGEGEKLFF. The CDR3 DNA follows: TGTGCCAGTAGGCCCCGGACAGGGGAGGGTGAAAAACTGTTTTTT.

The chain is built from TRBV4-3 and TRBJ2-2, with 8 bases lining up with TRBD2. After removal of 0 bases from V and 4 bases from J, the junction contained 10 bases not matched to a gene. CDR1 and CDR2 from the germline V gene are LGHNA and YSLEER. This CDR3 is built from 18 residues. The CDR3 sequence is CASSQDKWAGTSTGELFF. The CDR3 DNA sequence: TGCGCCAGCAGCCAAGATAAATGGGCAGGGACTAGCACCGGGGAGCTGTTTTTT.

This chain joins TRBV7-2 and TRBJ1-2; 10 bases match TRBD1. The germline gives CDR1 SGHTA, CDR2 FQGNSA. The CDR3 extends over 13 amino acids. The ends lost 3 bases at V and 8 bases at J; junction bases unmatched: 3. The CDR3 loop reads CASSFGQGDGYTF. The DNA of the CDR3 is TGTGCCAGCAGCTTCGGACAGGGGGACGGCTACACCTTC.